This T cell receptor beta chain derives from a study of Ad26.COV2.S vaccination and SARS-CoV-2 variants. CDR1 and CDR2 from the germline V gene are MGHRA and YSYEKL. Deletions cut 1 base from V and 3 bases from J, with 19 bases between. The CDR3 totals 17 residues. Treatment noted: approximately 18 received Ad26.COV2.S at low or high dose, single or two shots; 5 received placebo; per-sample allocation not given. Specimen acquisition occurred on day 63 following the initial vaccine or placebo injection. This Boston cohort included adults aged 18-55 years. Some clones are missing from TCRdb's copy, which holds only in-frame ones; the method was immunoSEQ multiplex PCR. The sample gives over 400,000 clones, approximately 92% of which show up once; over 2.5% is in the top ten.

The sample consisted of peripheral blood, taken in a trial of Ad26.COV2.S vaccine versus placebo. V usage is TRBV4-1 and J usage is TRBJ2-7; D is undetermined. The clonotype originates from a person aged 18-65 years who received the Ad26.COV2.S COVID-19 vaccine or a placebo. The CDR3 coding sequence is TGCGCCAGCAGCCAAGGATCGTTGGGCAGGCTATTCTACGAGCAGTACTTC. Encoded protein: CASSQGSLGRLFYEQYF.